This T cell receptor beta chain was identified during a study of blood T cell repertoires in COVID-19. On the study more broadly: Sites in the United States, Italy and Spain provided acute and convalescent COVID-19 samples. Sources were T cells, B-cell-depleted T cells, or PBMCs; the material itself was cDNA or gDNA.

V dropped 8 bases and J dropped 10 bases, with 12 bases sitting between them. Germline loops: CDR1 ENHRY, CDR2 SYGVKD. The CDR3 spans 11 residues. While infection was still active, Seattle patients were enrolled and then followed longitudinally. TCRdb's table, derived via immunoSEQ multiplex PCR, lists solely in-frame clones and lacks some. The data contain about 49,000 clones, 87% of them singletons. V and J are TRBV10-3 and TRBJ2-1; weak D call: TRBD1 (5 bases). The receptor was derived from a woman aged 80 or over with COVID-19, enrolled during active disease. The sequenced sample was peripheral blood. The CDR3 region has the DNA TGTGCCATCGGAACAGGAACCGAGCAGTTCTTC. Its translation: CAIGTGTEQFF.